Listed below are T cell receptor beta chains from one sample, sequenced in a study of T cells after posttransplantation cyclophosphamide. Measured with immunoSEQ multiplex PCR; TCRdb has only the in-frame clones, and not every one. The data show around 7,400 clones, with none appearing a single time. Here the sequenced sample was PBMCs, taken after allogeneic stem cell transplant with posttransplant cyclophosphamide. These receptors all come from a male patient in his fifties or sixties who received an allogeneic stem cell transplant from an unrelated donor, was CMV-positive, and had acute GVHD only. Part of the T cell pool may stem from the graft donor. Both conserved end residues are part of each CDR3. A D gene is named only where the DNA matches it firmly. Only part of the rows carry a size: once, few, many, or a class if the clone is expanded.

clone size: many
J gene: TRBJ2-7
V gene: TRBV5-6
D gene: -
CDR3 DNA: TGTGCCAGCAACCCAACGGGGTACTCCTACGAGCAGTACTTC
CDR3 protein: CASNPTGYSYEQYF

clone size: -
J gene: TRBJ2-1
V gene: TRBV11-2
D gene: -
CDR3 DNA: TGTGCCAGCAGCTTAACGGCGGCCGCCCAGTTCTTC
CDR3 protein: CASSLTAAAQFF

clone size: many
J gene: TRBJ2-5
V gene: TRBV11-3
D gene: -
CDR3 DNA: TGTGCCAGCAGCTTAGTTCCCAGGTCTCTCGAGACCCAGTACTTC
CDR3 protein: CASSLVPRSLETQYF

clone size: many
J gene: TRBJ1-2
V gene: TRBV21-1
D gene: -
CDR3 DNA: TGTGCCAGCAGCAAAGCGGCGGGGGAGGGAGGCTACACCTTC
CDR3 protein: CASSKAAGEGGYTF

clone size: many
J gene: TRBJ2-1
V gene: TRBV7-9
D gene: -
CDR3 DNA: TGTGCCAGCAGCCCTGGGGGCTTGACCAATGAGCAGTTCTTC
CDR3 protein: CASSPGGLTNEQFF

clone size: many
J gene: TRBJ2-2
V gene: TRBV6-5
D gene: -
CDR3 DNA: TGTGCCAGCAGTTACATGAGTCCTAGCACCGGGGAGCTGTTTTTT
CDR3 protein: CASSYMSPSTGELFF

clone size: many
J gene: TRBJ1-5
V gene: TRBV19
D gene: -
CDR3 DNA: TGTGCCAGTAGTATCGAAGCATTAGGGGGTTATAGCAATCAGCCCCAGCATTTT
CDR3 protein: CASSIEALGGYSNQPQHF

clone size: many
J gene: TRBJ2-3
V gene: TRBV5-1
D gene: TRBD2
CDR3 DNA: TGCGCCAGCAGCTCTAGCGGGAGGGAAGTAGATACGCAGTATTTT
CDR3 protein: CASSSSGREVDTQYF

clone size: -
J gene: TRBJ2-1
V gene: TRBV7-2
D gene: TRBD2
CDR3 DNA: TGTGCCAGCAGCTTAGTTGCAGGGACTAGCGGGAGCCGGGTGAATGAGCAGTTCTTC
CDR3 protein: CASSLVAGTSGSRVNEQFF

clone size: many
J gene: TRBJ2-3
V gene: TRBV6-6
D gene: TRBD1
CDR3 DNA: TGTGCCAGCATTACGGGACAGAGCACAGATACGCAGTATTTT
CDR3 protein: CASITGQSTDTQYF

clone size: few
J gene: TRBJ2-1
V gene: TRBV5-1
D gene: -
CDR3 DNA: TGCGCCAGCAGCTTCACCTACAATGAGCAGTTCTTC
CDR3 protein: CASSFTYNEQFF

clone size: many
J gene: TRBJ2-2
V gene: TRBV9
D gene: -
CDR3 DNA: TGTGCCAGCAGCGTAGGCAGGGGGGCAGGGGAGCTGTTTTTT
CDR3 protein: CASSVGRGAGELFF

clone size: many
J gene: TRBJ2-2
V gene: TRBV10-2
D gene: TRBD1
CDR3 DNA: TGCGCCAGCAGATTGACAGGGGTGAGCACCGGGGAGCTGTTTTTT
CDR3 protein: CASRLTGVSTGELFF

clone size: many
J gene: TRBJ1-5
V gene: TRBV7-2
D gene: -
CDR3 DNA: TGTGCCAGCAGCTTAGCTCCGTATCAGCCCCAGCATTTT
CDR3 protein: CASSLAPYQPQHF

clone size: medium-sized
J gene: TRBJ2-2
V gene: TRBV2
D gene: TRBD1
CDR3 DNA: TGTGCCAGCAGCTCGGGACAGCTCGCTCCCGGGGAGCTGTTTTTT
CDR3 protein: CASSSGQLAPGELFF

clone size: medium-sized
J gene: TRBJ2-2
V gene: TRBV4-2
D gene: TRBD2
CDR3 DNA: TGTGCCAGCAGCCAAGTCGGCGGGGGGGCCGGGGAGCTGTTTTTT
CDR3 protein: CASSQVGGGAGELFF

clone size: many
J gene: TRBJ1-1
V gene: TRBV6-1
D gene: TRBD1
CDR3 DNA: TGTGCCAGCAGTGAAGACAGGGGGGTCACTGAAGCTTTCTTT
CDR3 protein: CASSEDRGVTEAFF

clone size: many
J gene: TRBJ2-1
V gene: TRBV29-1
D gene: -
CDR3 DNA: TGCAGCGTCAACCGCGGGACTGGCTACAATGAGCAGTTCTTC
CDR3 protein: CSVNRGTGYNEQFF

clone size: many
J gene: TRBJ2-1
V gene: TRBV11-2
D gene: TRBD2
CDR3 DNA: TGTGCCAGCAGCTTAGTCGGGACTATCAATGAGCAGTTCTTC
CDR3 protein: CASSLVGTINEQFF

clone size: few
J gene: TRBJ1-2
V gene: TRBV14
D gene: -
CDR3 DNA: TGTGCCAGCAGCCAAGATCTGGAGGCGGTCTCTGGCTACACCTTC
CDR3 protein: CASSQDLEAVSGYTF

clone size: many
J gene: TRBJ2-1
V gene: TRBV5-1
D gene: -
CDR3 DNA: TGCGCCAGCAGTTCTCCCACTCTCATGTATGAGCAGTTCTTC
CDR3 protein: CASSSPTLMYEQFF

clone size: -
J gene: TRBJ2-1
V gene: TRBV18
D gene: -
CDR3 DNA: TGTGCCAGCTCACCGGACAGCGAGCAGTTCTTC
CDR3 protein: CASSPDSEQFF

clone size: many
J gene: TRBJ1-5
V gene: TRBV28
D gene: TRBD1
CDR3 DNA: TGTGCCAGCAGTTCTGGACAGGTGGCAAGTCAGCCCCAGCATTTT
CDR3 protein: CASSSGQVASQPQHF

clone size: many
J gene: TRBJ1-5
V gene: TRBV6-6
D gene: -
CDR3 DNA: TGTGCCAGCAGTTACTCGCAGGGTGATCAGCCCCAGCATTTT
CDR3 protein: CASSYSQGDQPQHF

clone size: few
J gene: TRBJ1-2
V gene: TRBV11-2
D gene: -
CDR3 DNA: TGTGCCAGCAGCTTAGAGGCAGGCTATGGCTACACCTTC
CDR3 protein: CASSLEAGYGYTF

clone size: -
J gene: TRBJ2-7
V gene: TRBV28
D gene: -
CDR3 DNA: TGTGCCAGCACTAATGCCTACGAGCAGTACTTC
CDR3 protein: CASTNAYEQYF

clone size: many
J gene: TRBJ2-5
V gene: TRBV2
D gene: -
CDR3 DNA: TGTGCCAGCAGTGAAGGGGGGGGCCGGGAGACCCAGTACTTC
CDR3 protein: CASSEGGGRETQYF

clone size: many
J gene: TRBJ1-2
V gene: TRBV5-6
D gene: -
CDR3 DNA: TGTGCCAGCAGCTCGGGGGGAAACTATGGCTACACCTTC
CDR3 protein: CASSSGGNYGYTF

clone size: many
J gene: TRBJ2-6
V gene: TRBV11-1
D gene: -
CDR3 DNA: TGTGCCACCTCAGGTACTGGGGCCAACGTCCTGACTTTC
CDR3 protein: CATSGTGANVLTF

clone size: few
J gene: TRBJ2-7
V gene: TRBV15
D gene: -
CDR3 DNA: TGTGCCACCAGCGACGGACAGCCCTCCTACGAGCAGTACTTC
CDR3 protein: CATSDGQPSYEQYF

clone size: few
J gene: TRBJ2-7
V gene: TRBV7-6
D gene: TRBD1
CDR3 DNA: TGTGCCAGCAGCTTCGACAGGGGGCATGACGAGCAGTACTTC
CDR3 protein: CASSFDRGHDEQYF

clone size: few
J gene: TRBJ2-1
V gene: TRBV5-6
D gene: TRBD1
CDR3 DNA: TGTGCCAGCAGCGGAGCGACAGGGGAGGCCTACAATGAGCAGTTCTTC
CDR3 protein: CASSGATGEAYNEQFF

clone size: many
J gene: TRBJ2-3
V gene: TRBV7-2
D gene: TRBD2
CDR3 DNA: TGTGCCAGCAGCCGGCGCGGATGGACTAGCGGTGCTAGCACAGATACGCAGTATTTT
CDR3 protein: CASSRRGWTSGASTDTQYF

clone size: -
J gene: TRBJ2-1
V gene: TRBV5-4
D gene: TRBD2
CDR3 DNA: TGTGCCAGCAGCTTCGGGCTACGGGGGGGAGCATGGGATGAGCAGTTCTTC
CDR3 protein: CASSFGLRGGAWDEQFF

clone size: -
J gene: TRBJ1-1
V gene: TRBV6-1
D gene: TRBD1
CDR3 DNA: TGTGCCAGCAGTTTAGTTTGGGACAGGGAAGCTTTCTTT
CDR3 protein: CASSLVWDREAFF

clone size: -
J gene: TRBJ2-7
V gene: TRBV9
D gene: TRBD1
CDR3 DNA: TGTGCCAGCAGCACCTCCGGGACAGGGTTTGAAGAGCAGTACTTC
CDR3 protein: CASSTSGTGFEEQYF